Presented here are 8 T cell receptor beta chains from one specimen sequenced in a study of blood T cell repertoires in COVID-19. The assay was immunoSEQ multiplex PCR, and TCRdb's table has in-frame clones only and misses some. The data show 490,000 or so clones, around nine tenths seen once. Sequencing used PBMCs or T cells enriched from blood (not recorded which). The receptors stem from a woman aged 60-75 years who had recovered from COVID-19.

This sequence joins TRBV7-6 and TRBJ1-4; tentative D call: TRBD1 (5 bases). The length of the CDR3 is 17 residues. The germline V and J ends were trimmed by 1 base and 5 bases, with 17 bases remaining between them. Germline values: CDR1 SGHVS, CDR2 FNYEAQ. Written as DNA, the CDR3 is TGTGCCAGCAGCTTAGTTGGACGACAGTTGGGGAATGAAAAACTGTTTTTT. Protein sequence: CASSLVGRQLGNEKLFF. Full variable domain (missing parts from reference TRBV7-6 and TRBJ1-4): GAGVSQSPRYKVTKRGQDVALRCDPISGHVSLYWYRQALGQGPEFLTYFNYEAQQDKSGLPNDRFSAERPEGSISTLTIQRTEQRDSAMYRCASSLVGRQLGNEKLFFGSGTQLSVL.

V usage is TRBV19 and J usage is TRBJ1-2; 9 nucleotides match TRBD1. Unmatched junction bases numbered 1, after V lost 2 bases and J lost 6 bases. CDR1 is LNHDA, CDR2 SQIVND, per germline (reference sequence). The CDR3 length is 13 residues. CDR3 DNA sequence: TGTGCCAGTAGTATACGACAGGGGGATGGCTACACCTTC. Its translation: CASSIRQGDGYTF.

The chain is built from TRBV12-5 and TRBJ1-1; D ambiguous. Germline V gene sequence: CDR1 LGHNT, CDR2 FRNRAP. The CDR3 totals 12 residues. The ends were cut back, 4 bases at V and 4 bases at J, with 7 bases in the middle. CDR3 residues: CASGSGFTEAFF. CDR3 DNA sequence: TGTGCTAGTGGTTCAGGCTTCACTGAAGCTTTCTTT.

This chain connects TRBV21-1 to TRBJ1-1. TRBV21-1 is given as a pseudogene. This CDR3 region has 17 residues. CDR3 amino acids: CASSKDKGRVANTEAFF. The DNA for the CDR3 is TGTGCCAGCAGCAAAGACAAGGGGAGGGTGGCGAACACTGAAGCTTTCTTT.

This clone was observed a single time. The gene calls are TRBV13 and TRBJ1-1; D is possibly TRBD1 (6 bases). V was pared by 5 bases and J by 0 bases, with 13 bases between. The CDR3 loop spans 15 amino acids. From germline, CDR1 is PRHDT and CDR2 FYEKMQ (reference sequence). In DNA, the CDR3 is TGTGCCAGCAGCCAGGTAGGGACAATGAACACTGAAGCTTTCTTT. Amino acid sequence: CASSQVGTMNTEAFF.

J is TRBJ1-3 and V is TRBV24-1, with 12 positions matching TRBD1. In germline, CDR1 is KGHDR, CDR2 SFDVKD. V lost 1 base, J lost 0 bases, and 9 bases stayed unmatched. This CDR3 region has 20 residues. CDR3 amino acids: CATSDLRLGTGGHSGNTIYF. The CDR3 coding sequence is TGTGCCACCAGTGATTTACGCCTGGGGACAGGGGGCCACTCTGGAAACACCATATATTTT.

The rearrangement uses TRBV9 and TRBJ2-5; the D is unclear. V was trimmed by 0 bases and J by 5 bases, leaving 8 bases between them. Germline lookup yields CDR1 SGDLS and CDR2 YYNGEE. The CDR3 totals 13 residues. This CDR3 is CASSVAAEETQYF. CDR3 DNA: TGTGCCAGCAGCGTAGCCGCGGAGGAGACCCAGTACTTC.

CDR3 sequence reads: CASSQCHLRLNTEAFF. The CDR3 coding sequence is TGCGCCAGCAGTCAATGTCATCTCAGACTCAACACTGAAGCTTTCTTT. V usage is TRBV23-1 and J usage is TRBJ1-1; D ambiguous. TRBV23-1 has ORF status, its function being uncertain. The CDR3 has 16 residues. The germline V and J ends were trimmed by 1 base and 2 bases, with 14 bases remaining between them.